This T cell receptor beta chain was profiled in a study of CD4 T cells in relation to SARS-CoV-2 and coronaviruses. The CDR3 covers 16 residues. Germline V gene lookup returns CDR1 SGHAT and CDR2 FQNNGV. V shed 6 bases and J 2 bases; nucleotides not matched to a gene: 9. Naive and memory CD4+ T cell DNA was deep-sequenced without culture. Profiled with immunoSEQ multiplex PCR; TCRdb holds only in-frame clones, not every one. The data contain about 56,000 clones, around 92% of them singletons. A note on this clone: As yet, its antigen is unknown.

Study results and caveats: This crossreactivity analysis covered spike protein alone, no other viral proteins.

The TCR was taken from an adult with COVID-19. The V gene is TRBV11-2, the J gene TRBJ2-1; the match to TRBD2 covers 8 bases. The specimen sequenced was naive CD4+ T cells from PBMCs. Subset indicated: naive CD4+ T cells isolated by negative enrichment. The CDR3 loop is CASRTIAGSAYNEQFF. CDR3 nucleotide sequence: TGTGCCAGCAGGACTATAGCGGGGTCAGCCTACAATGAGCAGTTCTTC.